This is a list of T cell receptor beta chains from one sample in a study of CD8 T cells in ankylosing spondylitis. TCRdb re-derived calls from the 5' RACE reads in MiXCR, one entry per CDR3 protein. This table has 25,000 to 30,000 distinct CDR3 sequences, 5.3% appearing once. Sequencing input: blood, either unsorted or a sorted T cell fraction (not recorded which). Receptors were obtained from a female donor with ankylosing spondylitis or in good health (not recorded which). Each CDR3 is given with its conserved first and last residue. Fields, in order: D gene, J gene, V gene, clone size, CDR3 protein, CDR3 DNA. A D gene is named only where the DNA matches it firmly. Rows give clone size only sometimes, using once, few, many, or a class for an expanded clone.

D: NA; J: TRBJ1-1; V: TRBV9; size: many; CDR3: CASSPRDRPNTEAFF; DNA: TGTGCCAGCAGCCCTCGGGACCGGCCGAACACTGAAGCTTTCTTT
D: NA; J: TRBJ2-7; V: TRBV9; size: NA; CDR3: CASSRTGRSYEQYF; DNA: TGTGCCAGCAGCCGGACCGGCAGATCCTACGAGCAGTACTTC
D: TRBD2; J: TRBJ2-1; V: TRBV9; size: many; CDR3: CASSPRTSGRAVSYNEQFF; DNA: TGTGCCAGCAGCCCGCGGACTAGCGGGAGGGCCGTATCCTACAATGAGCAGTTCTTC
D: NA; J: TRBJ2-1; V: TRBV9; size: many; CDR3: CASSVEWRASYNEQFF; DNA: TGTGCCAGCAGCGTAGAGTGGAGGGCCTCCTACAATGAGCAGTTCTTC
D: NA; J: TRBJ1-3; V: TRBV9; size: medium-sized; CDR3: CASSVDPGTVSSGNTIYF; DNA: TGTGCCAGCAGCGTAGATCCCGGGACGGTTAGCTCTGGAAACACCATATATTTT
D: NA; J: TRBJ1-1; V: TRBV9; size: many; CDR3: CASSVGPGSDTEAFF; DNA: TGTGCCAGCAGCGTAGGGCCAGGGAGTGACACTGAAGCTTTCTTT
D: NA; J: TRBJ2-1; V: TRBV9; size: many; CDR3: CASSVGDSRYNEQFF; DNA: TGTGCCAGCAGCGTCGGGGACTCAAGGTACAATGAGCAGTTCTTC
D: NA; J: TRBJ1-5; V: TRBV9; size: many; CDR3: CASSPVPGNQPQHF; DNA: TGTGCCAGCAGCCCAGTCCCGGGCAATCAGCCCCAGCATTTT
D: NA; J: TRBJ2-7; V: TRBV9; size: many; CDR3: CASSVGALYYEQYF; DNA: TGTGCCAGCAGCGTGGGGGCACTGTACTACGAGCAGTACTTC
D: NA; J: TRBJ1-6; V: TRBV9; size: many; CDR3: CASSVAEQSNSPLHF; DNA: TGTGCCAGCAGCGTAGCTGAACAGTCTAATTCACCCCTCCACTTT
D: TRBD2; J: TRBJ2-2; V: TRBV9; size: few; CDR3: CASSPHPVAGGTNTGELFF; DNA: TGTGCCAGCAGCCCCCACCCAGTAGCGGGGGGAACGAACACCGGGGAGCTGTTTTTT
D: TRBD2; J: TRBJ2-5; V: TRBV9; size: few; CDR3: CASSVGLTSPSKAQYF; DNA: TGTGCCAGCAGCGTAGGCTTGACTAGCCCCTCCAAGGCCCAGTACTTC
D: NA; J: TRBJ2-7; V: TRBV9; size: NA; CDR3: CASSPDRLGGEQYF; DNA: TGTGCCAGCAGCCCAGACCGACTAGGGGGCGAGCAGTACTTC
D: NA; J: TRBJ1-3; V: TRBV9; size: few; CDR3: CASSASGRTGNTIYF; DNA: TGTGCCAGCAGCGCCTCGGGGAGGACTGGAAACACCATATATTTT
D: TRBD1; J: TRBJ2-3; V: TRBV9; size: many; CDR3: CASSTGQGSSTDTQYF; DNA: TGTGCCAGCAGCACAGGACAGGGTTCGAGCACAGATACGCAGTATTTT
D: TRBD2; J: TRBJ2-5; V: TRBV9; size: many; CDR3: CASSVGWRAGVETQYF; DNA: TGTGCCAGCAGCGTAGGATGGCGAGCGGGAGTAGAGACCCAGTACTTC
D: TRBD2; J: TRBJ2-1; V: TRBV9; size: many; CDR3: CASSVLGTSYEQFF; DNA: TGTGCCAGCAGCGTCCTAGGGACTAGCTATGAGCAGTTCTTC
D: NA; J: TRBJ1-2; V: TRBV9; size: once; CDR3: CASSVSELRGGYTF; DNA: TGTGCCAGCAGCGTTTCAGAGCTGCGAGGGGGCTACACCTTC
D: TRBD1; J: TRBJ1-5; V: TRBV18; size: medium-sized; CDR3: CASSDRGQPQHF; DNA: TGTGCCAGCTCAGACAGGGGTCAGCCCCAGCATTTT
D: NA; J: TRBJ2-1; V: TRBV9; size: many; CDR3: CASSVGRGYEQFF; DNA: TGTGCCAGCAGCGTAGGGCGGGGCTATGAGCAGTTCTTC
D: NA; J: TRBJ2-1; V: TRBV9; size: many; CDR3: CASSVGGSYNEQFF; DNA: TGTGCCAGCAGCGTAGGGGGGTCCTACAATGAGCAGTTCTTC
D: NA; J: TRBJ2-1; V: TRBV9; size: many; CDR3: CASSARDFNNEQFF; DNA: TGTGCCAGCAGCGCCCGGGACTTCAACAATGAGCAGTTCTTC
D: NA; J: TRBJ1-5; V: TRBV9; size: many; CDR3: CASSVSPYQPQHF; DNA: TGTGCCAGCAGCGTATCGCCATATCAGCCCCAGCATTTT
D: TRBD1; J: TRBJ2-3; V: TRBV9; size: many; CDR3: CASSVPGGTQYF; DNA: TGTGCCAGCAGCGTGCCAGGGGGTACGCAGTATTTT
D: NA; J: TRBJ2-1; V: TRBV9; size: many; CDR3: CASSGRQETSSYNEQFF; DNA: TGTGCCAGCAGCGGAAGACAGGAGACGAGCTCCTACAATGAGCAGTTCTTC
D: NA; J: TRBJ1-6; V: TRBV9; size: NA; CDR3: CASSGDTRNSPLHF; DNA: TGTGCCAGCAGCGGGGACACCCGTAATTCACCCCTCCACTTT
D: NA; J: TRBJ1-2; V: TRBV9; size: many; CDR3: CASSVVSRGARGYTF; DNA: TGTGCCAGCAGCGTAGTCTCGAGGGGGGCACGTGGCTACACCTTC
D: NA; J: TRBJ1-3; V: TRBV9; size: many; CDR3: CASSPTGNTIYF; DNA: TGTGCCAGCAGCCCGACAGGAAACACCATATATTTT
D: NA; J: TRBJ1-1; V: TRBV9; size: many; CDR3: CASSEGRNTEAFF; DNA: TGTGCCAGCAGCGAGGGGAGAAACACTGAAGCTTTCTTT
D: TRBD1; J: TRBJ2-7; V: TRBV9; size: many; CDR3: CASSVGVGQISYEQYF; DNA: TGTGCCAGCAGCGTAGGAGTGGGACAGATCTCCTACGAGCAGTACTTC